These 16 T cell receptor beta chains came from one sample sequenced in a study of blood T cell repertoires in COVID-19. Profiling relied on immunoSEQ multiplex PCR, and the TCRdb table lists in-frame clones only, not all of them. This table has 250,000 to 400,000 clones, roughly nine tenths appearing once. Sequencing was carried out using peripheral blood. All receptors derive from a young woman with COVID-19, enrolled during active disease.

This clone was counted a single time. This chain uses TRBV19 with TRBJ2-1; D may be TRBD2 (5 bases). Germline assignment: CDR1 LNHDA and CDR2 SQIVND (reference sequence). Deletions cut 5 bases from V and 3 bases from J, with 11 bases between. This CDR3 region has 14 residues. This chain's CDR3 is CASSSRTRYNEQFF. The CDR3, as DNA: TGTGCCAGTAGTTCCAGGACTCGCTACAATGAGCAGTTCTTC.

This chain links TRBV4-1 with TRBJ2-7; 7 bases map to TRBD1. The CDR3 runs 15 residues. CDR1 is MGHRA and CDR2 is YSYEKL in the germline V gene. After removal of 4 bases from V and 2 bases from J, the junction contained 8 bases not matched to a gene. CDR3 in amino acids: CASSPTGDPTYEQYF. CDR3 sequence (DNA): TGCGCCAGCAGCCCTACAGGGGATCCCACCTACGAGCAGTACTTC.

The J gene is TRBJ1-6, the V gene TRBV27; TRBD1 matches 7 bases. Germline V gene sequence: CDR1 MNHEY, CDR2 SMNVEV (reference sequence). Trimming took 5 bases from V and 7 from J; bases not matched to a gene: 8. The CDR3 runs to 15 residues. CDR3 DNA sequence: TGTGCCAGCAGTCTAACAGGGGACAACAATTCACCCCTCCACTTT. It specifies CASSLTGDNNSPLHF.

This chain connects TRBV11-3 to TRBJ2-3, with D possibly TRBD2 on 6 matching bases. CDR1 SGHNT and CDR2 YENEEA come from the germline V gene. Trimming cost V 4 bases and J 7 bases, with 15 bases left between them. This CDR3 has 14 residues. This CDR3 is CASSSGSGWNTQYF. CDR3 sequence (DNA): TGTGCCAGCAGCTCCGGGAGCGGGTGGAATACGCAGTATTTT.

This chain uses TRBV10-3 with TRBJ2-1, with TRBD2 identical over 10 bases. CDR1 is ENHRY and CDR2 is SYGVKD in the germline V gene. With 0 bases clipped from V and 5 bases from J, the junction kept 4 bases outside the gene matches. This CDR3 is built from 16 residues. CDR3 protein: CAISESERGGNNEQFF. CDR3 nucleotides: TGTGCCATCAGTGAGTCGGAGCGGGGGGGAAACAATGAGCAGTTCTTC.

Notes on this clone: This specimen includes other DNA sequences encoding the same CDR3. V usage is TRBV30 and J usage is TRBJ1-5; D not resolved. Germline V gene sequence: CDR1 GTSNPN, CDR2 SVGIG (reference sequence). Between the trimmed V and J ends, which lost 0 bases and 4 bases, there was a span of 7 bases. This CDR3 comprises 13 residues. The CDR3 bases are TGTGCCTGGAGTGTCGGGAGGAATCAGCCCCAGCATTTT. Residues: CAWSVGRNQPQHF. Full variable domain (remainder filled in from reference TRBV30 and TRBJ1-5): SQTIHQWPATLVQPVGSPLSLECTVEGTSNPNLYWYRQAAGRGLQLLFYSVGIGQISSEVPQNLSASRPQDRQFILSSKKLLLSDSGFYLCAWSVGRNQPQHFGDGTRLSIL.

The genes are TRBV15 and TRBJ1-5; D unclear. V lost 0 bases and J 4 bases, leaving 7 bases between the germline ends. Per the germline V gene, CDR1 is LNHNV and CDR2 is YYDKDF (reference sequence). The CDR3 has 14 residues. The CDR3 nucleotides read TGTGCCACCAGCAGAGAGCCAGGTAATCAGCCCCAGCATTTT. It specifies CATSREPGNQPQHF.

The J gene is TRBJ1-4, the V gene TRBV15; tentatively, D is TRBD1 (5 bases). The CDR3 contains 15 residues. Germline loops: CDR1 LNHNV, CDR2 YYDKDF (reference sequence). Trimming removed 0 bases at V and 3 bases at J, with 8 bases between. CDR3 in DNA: TGTGCCACCAGCAGAGAGGCAGGGCCTAATGAAAAACTGTTTTTT. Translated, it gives CATSREAGPNEKLFF.

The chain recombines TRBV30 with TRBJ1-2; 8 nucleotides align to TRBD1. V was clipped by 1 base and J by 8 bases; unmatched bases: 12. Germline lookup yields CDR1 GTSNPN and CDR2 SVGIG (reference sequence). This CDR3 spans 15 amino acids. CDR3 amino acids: CAWSGKPDRAGGYTF. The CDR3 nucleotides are TGTGCCTGGAGTGGAAAACCGGACAGGGCAGGCGGCTACACCTTC.

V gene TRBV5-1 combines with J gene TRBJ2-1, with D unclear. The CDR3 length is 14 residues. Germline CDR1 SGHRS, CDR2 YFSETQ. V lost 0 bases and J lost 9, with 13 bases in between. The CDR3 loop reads CASSLVVLGLEQFF. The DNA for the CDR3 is TGCGCCAGCAGCTTGGTTGTCTTGGGCCTTGAGCAGTTCTTC.

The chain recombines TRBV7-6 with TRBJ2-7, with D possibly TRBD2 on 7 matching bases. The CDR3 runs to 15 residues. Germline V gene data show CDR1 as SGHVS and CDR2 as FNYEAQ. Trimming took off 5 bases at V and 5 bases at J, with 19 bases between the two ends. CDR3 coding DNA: TGTGCCAGCAGCCCTCGAGGGAGGGGGGTCGACGAGCAGTACTTC. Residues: CASSPRGRGVDEQYF. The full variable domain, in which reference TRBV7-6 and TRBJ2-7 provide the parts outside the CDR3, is GAGVSQSPRYKVTKRGQDVALRCDPISGHVSLYWYRQALGQGPEFLTYFNYEAQQDKSGLPNDRFSAERPEGSISTLTIQRTEQRDSAMYRCASSPRGRGVDEQYFGPGTRLTVT.

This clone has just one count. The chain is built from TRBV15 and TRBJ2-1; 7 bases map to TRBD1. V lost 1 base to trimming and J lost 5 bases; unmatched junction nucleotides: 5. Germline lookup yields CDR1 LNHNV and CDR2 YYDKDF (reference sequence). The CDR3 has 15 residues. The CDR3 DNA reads TGTGCCACCAGCAGAGTCGGGACAGCAAACAATGAGCAGTTCTTC. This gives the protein CATSRVGTANNEQFF. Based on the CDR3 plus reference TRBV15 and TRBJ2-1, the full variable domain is DAMVIQNPRYQVTQFGKPVTLSCSQTLNHNVMYWYQQKSSQAPKLLFHYYDKDFNNEADTPDNFQSRRPNTSFCFLDIRSPGLGDTAMYLCATSRVGTANNEQFFGPGTRLTVL.

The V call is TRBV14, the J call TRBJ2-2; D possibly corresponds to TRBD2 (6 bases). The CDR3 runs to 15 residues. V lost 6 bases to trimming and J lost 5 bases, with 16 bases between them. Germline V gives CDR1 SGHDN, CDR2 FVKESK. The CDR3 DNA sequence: TGTGCCAGCAGTCAGTCTTTGGCGGGAACCGGGGAGCTGTTTTTT. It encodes CASSQSLAGTGELFF.

For the CDR3, the DNA is TGTGCCAGCAGTGGGGGACAGGAGGACAATCAGCCCCAGCATTTT. Protein: CASSGGQEDNQPQHF. The chain employs TRBV6-4 and TRBJ1-5; 8 bases are shared with TRBD1. The V segment lost 4 bases and the J segment 3 bases; nucleotides outside the gene matches: 5. The CDR3 runs 15 residues. CDR1 is MRHNA and CDR2 is SNTAGT in the germline V gene.

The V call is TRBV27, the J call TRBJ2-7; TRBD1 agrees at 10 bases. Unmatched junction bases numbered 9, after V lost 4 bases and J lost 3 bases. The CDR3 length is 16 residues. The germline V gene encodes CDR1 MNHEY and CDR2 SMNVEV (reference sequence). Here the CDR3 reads CASSSTRDRGFYEQYF. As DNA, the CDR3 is TGTGCCAGCAGTTCAACCCGGGACAGGGGATTCTACGAGCAGTACTTC.

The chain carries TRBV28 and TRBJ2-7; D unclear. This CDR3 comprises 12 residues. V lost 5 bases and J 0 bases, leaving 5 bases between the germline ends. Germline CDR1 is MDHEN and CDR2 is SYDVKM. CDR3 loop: CASSPRSYEQYF. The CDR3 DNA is TGTGCCAGCAGTCCGCGCTCCTACGAGCAGTACTTC.